The 6 T cell receptor beta chains presented below share a single source sample, sequenced in a study of blood T cell repertoires in COVID-19. Measured with immunoSEQ multiplex PCR; TCRdb has only the in-frame clones, and not every one. Here the sample spans about 190,000 clones, about 88% being singletons. The specimen sequenced was peripheral blood. The receptors stem from a middle-aged woman who had recovered from COVID-19.

This rearrangement joins TRBV6-2 or TRBV6-3 to TRBJ2-5, with D perhaps matching TRBD1 (5 bases). V was cut by 2 bases and J by 3 bases, with 13 bases left in between. Germline V lookup: CDR1 MNHEY, CDR2 SVGEGT. CDR3 size: 15 residues. Written as DNA, the CDR3 is TGTGCCAGCAGTTACGGTTTCCCGACAGAAGAGACCCAGTACTTC. Translating gives CASSYGFPTEETQYF.

The genes are TRBV28 and TRBJ1-2; 10 bases map to TRBD1. There are 14 residues in the CDR3. From germline, CDR1 is MDHEN and CDR2 SYDVKM. The J segment lost 5 bases and the V segment lost 6 bases, leaving 6 bases of the junction unmatched. The CDR3 DNA reads as TGTGCCAGCAGCCTCGGGACAGGGGCTTATGGCTACACCTTC. Translating gives CASSLGTGAYGYTF.

The chain recombines TRBV11-2 with TRBJ2-7, with TRBD1 matching 10 bases. CDR1 is SGHAT and CDR2 is FQNNGV in the germline V gene. The CDR3 has 15 residues. V gave up 5 bases and J gave up 4 bases; unmatched junction bases: 8. The CDR3 DNA reads TGTGCCAGCAGCATCTCCGGGACAGGGGTTTACGAGCAGTACTTC. As protein: CASSISGTGVYEQYF.

This clone was counted ten times or more. The chain uses TRBV5-1 and TRBJ1-1, with 8 bases matching TRBD1. In germline, CDR1 is SGHRS, CDR2 YFSETQ. CDR3 length: 14 residues. The junction had 6 bases not matched to a gene; V was cut back by 1 base and J by 7 bases. The CDR3 bases are TGCGCCAGCAGCTTGCAGGGGACAGGATTTGAAGCTTTCTTT. Protein product: CASSLQGTGFEAFF.

The CDR3 loop reads CASSQDVVFPYEQYF. The CDR3 DNA is TGCGCCAGCAGCCAAGATGTAGTGTTCCCCTACGAGCAGTACTTC. The chain is built from TRBV4-3 and TRBJ2-7; D remains unclear. Per germline, CDR1 LGHNA and CDR2 YSLEER. This CDR3 contains 15 residues. Trimming took off 0 bases at V and 2 bases at J, with 11 bases between the two ends.

This clone occurred once. The V gene is TRBV5-5, the J gene TRBJ2-7; TRBD2 matches 12 bases. The V gene end was trimmed by 4 bases and the J gene end by 1 base; junction bases not matched to a gene: 3. The germline V gene has CDR1 SGHKS and CDR2 YYEKEE (reference sequence). There are 15 residues in the CDR3. CDR3 sequence (DNA): TGTGCCAGCAGCGTGGGACTAGCGGGTTCCTACGAGCAGTACTTC. As protein: CASSVGLAGSYEQYF.